The 29 T cell receptor beta chains presented below share a single source sample, sequenced in a study of cytomegalovirus exposure and HLA in healthy donors (TCRdb year 2017). The library was prepared using the immunoSEQ multiplex PCR assay. A mixture of 60 forward primers for TCR Vbeta segments and 13 reverse primers for TCR Jbeta segments was used in the multiplex PCR. The table comes from immuneACCESS by way of TCRdb, which keeps in-frame sequences with V and J called. Part of the clones is missing from these tables; in studies checked, under half for an unresolved V gene and the rest for unknown reasons. The table for this sample lists 150,000 to 200,000 clones; over 70% of them were counted only once. The top ten hold approximately 3% of the sample. Sequencing was performed on PBMCs. The origin of the receptors is a male donor in good health and CMV-seronegative.

The J gene is TRBJ2-1, the V gene TRBV7-9, with D maybe TRBD1 (5 bases). Per the germline V gene, CDR1 is SEHNR and CDR2 is FQNEAQ (reference sequence). CDR3 size: 16 residues. The V end lost 1 base, the J end lost 0 bases, and 10 bases lay between the germline ends. In DNA, the CDR3 is TGTGCCAGCAGCTTAGGCAGGGTAAGCTCCTACAATGAGCAGTTCTTC. Protein sequence: CASSLGRVSSYNEQFF.

CDR3 in amino acids: CASRAGSTDTQYF. DNA of the CDR3: TGCGCCAGCAGGGCAGGGAGCACAGATACGCAGTATTTT. The V and J genes are TRBV4-1 and TRBJ2-3; a weak D match, TRBD1 (5 bases). Trimming took off 6 bases at V and 0 bases at J, with 7 bases between the two ends. From germline, CDR1 is MGHRA and CDR2 YSYEKL. The CDR3 sequence is 13 residues long.

This chain links TRBV5-1 with TRBJ1-3; 7 bases map to TRBD1. Trimming cost V 7 bases and J 0 bases; bases outside gene matches: 7. The CDR3 totals 15 residues. Germline assignment: CDR1 SGHRS and CDR2 YFSETQ. The CDR3 DNA reads as TGCGCCAGCTCCAGGGGGGAGAACTCTGGAAACACCATATATTTT. Its protein is CASSRGENSGNTIYF.

This chain links TRBV9 with TRBJ2-7, with D perhaps TRBD1 (6 bases). This CDR3 is built from 16 residues. V lost 0 bases, J lost 0 bases, and 13 bases lay in between. Germline V gene lookup returns CDR1 SGDLS and CDR2 YYNGEE. CDR3 bases: TGTGCCAGCAGCGTAGACCCGCAGGGGAGCTCCTACGAGCAGTACTTC. The encoded protein is CASSVDPQGSSYEQYF.

The chain joins TRBV7-2 to TRBJ2-7; 7 bases align to TRBD1. The CDR3 extends over 16 amino acids. V was clipped by 5 bases and J by 3 bases; unmatched bases: 13. Germline CDR1 is SGHTA and CDR2 is FQGNSA. The CDR3 region is CASSPRGGQAYYEQYF. The CDR3 DNA reads TGTGCCAGCAGCCCCCGAGGAGGACAGGCGTACTACGAGCAGTACTTC.

CDR3 sequence: CASSLVGWTSVDEQFF. The CDR3 DNA sequence: TGTGCCAGCAGCCTAGTTGGTTGGACAAGTGTCGATGAGCAGTTCTTC. The chain recombines TRBV7-3 with TRBJ2-1, with a weak D call TRBD1 (5 bases). This CDR3 has 16 residues. From germline, CDR1 is SGHTA and CDR2 FQGTGA. V lost 5 bases, J lost 8 bases, and 22 bases lay in between.

This chain joins TRBV18 and TRBJ2-2, with 7 bases identical to TRBD1. The CDR3 is made up of 15 amino acids. V shed 3 bases and J 3 bases; nucleotides not matched to a gene: 4. Germline V gene data show CDR1 as KGHSH and CDR2 as LQKENI. The CDR3 DNA sequence: TGTGCCAGCTCACCCCGTCAGGGGGACACCGGGGAGCTGTTTTTT. Its protein product is CASSPRQGDTGELFF. Full variable domain (missing parts from reference TRBV18 and TRBJ2-2): NAGVMQNPRHLVRRRGQEARLRCSPMKGHSHVYWYRQLPEEGLKFMVYLQKENIIDESGMPKERFSAEFPKEGPSILRIQQVVRGDSAAYFCASSPRQGDTGELFFGEGSRLTVL.

The chain couples TRBV7-9 to TRBJ2-1; D not certain. This CDR3 comprises 12 residues. The germline CDR1 and CDR2 sequences are SEHNR and FQNEAQ (reference sequence). Trimming pared 3 bases from V and 7 bases from J, leaving 7 bases between. This CDR3 is CASSFLSNEQFF. The CDR3 bases are TGTGCCAGCAGCTTTTTGTCAAATGAGCAGTTCTTC.

To note about this clone: One junction end does not reproduce the germline sequence, and a read error may be involved. CDR3: CSSSLRSGENTEAFF. As DNA, the CDR3 is TGTTCCAGCAGCTTACGCTCAGGGGAGAACACTGAAGCTTTCTTT. V gene TRBV7-9 combines with J gene TRBJ1-1; a weak D match, TRBD1 (6 bases). The germline V gene has CDR1 SEHNR and CDR2 FQNEAQ (reference sequence). This CDR3 is 15 amino acids long.

The V call is TRBV29-1, the J call TRBJ2-6, with D possibly TRBD1 on 5 matching bases. CDR1 is SQVTM and CDR2 is ANQGSEA in the germline V gene. Deletions cut 4 bases from V and 4 bases from J, with 8 bases between. The CDR3 runs to 13 residues. Written as DNA, the CDR3 is TGCAGCGTTGGGACATCCGGGGCCAACGTCCTGACTTTC. Its translation: CSVGTSGANVLTF.

This chain joins TRBV9 and TRBJ1-1, with 10 nucleotides matching TRBD1. CDR1 SGDLS and CDR2 YYNGEE come from the germline V gene. J lost 0 bases, V lost 0 bases, and 8 bases had no gene match. This CDR3 comprises 18 residues. The CDR3 sequence: CASSVDGGGQGMNTEAFF. The CDR3 nucleotides read TGTGCCAGCAGCGTAGACGGAGGGGGACAGGGGATGAACACTGAAGCTTTCTTT.

The gene calls are TRBV7-2 and TRBJ1-2; a weak D match, TRBD1 (6 bases). The CDR3 is 16 amino acids. Trimming took 2 bases from V and 8 from J, leaving 21 bases between them. Germline V gives CDR1 SGHTA, CDR2 FQGNSA. CDR3: CASSLTPGGGFLGYTF. For the CDR3, the DNA is TGTGCCAGCAGCTTAACCCCGGGAGGGGGTTTTTTAGGCTACACCTTC.

This clone is a singleton in its sample. The chain combines TRBV19 with TRBJ1-5; D not certain. V lost 3 bases and J lost 4, with 10 bases in between. The CDR3 sequence is 14 residues long. Germline V CDR1 and CDR2: LNHDA, SQIVND (reference sequence). CDR3 residues: CASSIVAVNQPQHF. CDR3 nucleotide sequence: TGTGCCAGTAGTATTGTGGCAGTGAATCAGCCCCAGCATTTT.

This clone was observed once. The chain combines TRBV7-9 with TRBJ2-2, with D possibly matching TRBD2 (6 bases). This CDR3 contains 15 residues. Per the germline V gene, CDR1 is SEHNR and CDR2 is FQNEAQ (reference sequence). The V end lost 2 bases, the J end lost 0 bases, and 7 bases lay between the germline ends. The CDR3 loop is CASSLLAPNTGELFF. CDR3 nucleotides: TGTGCCAGCAGCTTACTAGCGCCGAACACCGGGGAGCTGTTTTTT.

This chain uses TRBV29-1 with TRBJ2-3; TRBD2 agrees at 9 bases. This CDR3 is 15 amino acids long. Germline V gives CDR1 SQVTM, CDR2 ANQGSEA. The V segment lost 4 bases and the J segment 4 bases; nucleotides outside the gene matches: 9. CDR3 region: CSVVVNSGSADTQYF. The DNA of the CDR3 is TGCAGCGTTGTAGTCAATAGCGGGAGTGCAGATACGCAGTATTTT.

The V and J genes are TRBV5-5 and TRBJ2-6; D is unresolved. CDR1 and CDR2 (germline): SGHKS, YYEKEE (reference sequence). Trimming removed 5 bases at V and 0 bases at J, with 9 bases between. The CDR3 loop spans 15 amino acids. The CDR3 coding sequence is TGTGCCAGCAGTCTACAGAGCTCTGGGGCCAACGTCCTGACTTTC. This translates into CASSLQSSGANVLTF.

Here the CDR3 reads CASSWTSGGGYEQYF. CDR3 bases: TGTGCCAGCAGCTGGACTAGCGGAGGAGGGTACGAGCAGTACTTC. This chain joins TRBV11-3 and TRBJ2-7; 10 nucleotides align to TRBD2. CDR1 and CDR2 (germline): SGHNT, YENEEA. The CDR3 extends over 15 amino acids. The V gene end was trimmed by 4 bases and the J gene end by 4 bases; junction bases not matched to a gene: 7.

There are a few counts of this clone. This chain connects TRBV28 to TRBJ2-7, with D possibly matching TRBD1 (6 bases). V lost 3 bases and J 7 bases, leaving 16 bases between the germline ends. The CDR3 covers 14 residues. CDR1 and CDR2 from the germline V gene are MDHEN and SYDVKM. The CDR3 here is CASSFEAGAEEQYF. The CDR3 region has the DNA TGTGCCAGCAGTTTTGAGGCAGGGGCGGAAGAGCAGTACTTC.

The chain carries TRBV14 and TRBJ1-2; TRBD1 is a possible D gene (6 bases). Germline values: CDR1 SGHDN, CDR2 FVKESK. V shed 0 bases and J shed 8 bases, with 16 bases lying between them. CDR3 size: 15 residues. The CDR3 DNA is TGTGCCAGCAGCCAAGAAAGCAGGGGCCTATTGGGCTACACCTTC. Encoded protein: CASSQESRGLLGYTF.

The rearrangement uses TRBV6-5 and TRBJ1-1; no definite D call. CDR1 MNHEY and CDR2 SVGAGI come from the germline V gene. This CDR3 region has 14 residues. V shed 5 bases and J shed 1 base, with 11 bases lying between them. The CDR3 DNA reads as TGTGCCAGCAGTGTACGTGGCCGGAACACTGAAGCTTTCTTT. It encodes CASSVRGRNTEAFF.

CDR3 in DNA: TGTGCCAGCAGCTTGGTGGGGGGAGTCTACGAGCAGTACTTC. This translates into CASSLVGGVYEQYF. This chain joins TRBV5-8 and TRBJ2-5, with a possible D match to TRBD2 (6 bases). The better agreement between TRBJ2-7 and the DNA end casts doubt on the J call. This CDR3 comprises 14 residues. Germline values: CDR1 SGHTS, CDR2 YDEGEE.

The chain recombines TRBV2 with TRBJ1-4, with 7 bases that match TRBD1. Germline V lookup: CDR1 SNHLY, CDR2 FYNNEI. V trimming: 5 bases; J trimming: 12 bases; junction bases outside the gene matches: 12. The CDR3 length is 14 residues. CDR3 coding DNA: TGTGCCAGCAGTTACAGGGGCGGCGAGAGGGAACTGTTTTTT. Protein product: CASSYRGGERELFF.

The chain is built from TRBV4-1 and TRBJ1-3; the match to TRBD1 covers 9 bases. The V gene end was trimmed by 3 bases and the J gene end by 0 bases; junction bases not matched to a gene: 15. The CDR3 contains 20 residues. Per germline, CDR1 MGHRA and CDR2 YSYEKL. As DNA, the CDR3 is TGCGCCAGCAGCCATACGACCAGCACAGGGGGCCTACGCTCTGGAAACACCATATATTTT. Translation gives CASSHTTSTGGLRSGNTIYF.

The chain is built from TRBV7-9 and TRBJ1-1; 8 bases match TRBD1. Trimming took 6 bases from V and 5 from J; bases not matched to a gene: 8. This CDR3 region has 14 residues. The V gene's germline CDR1 is SEHNR and CDR2 FQNEAQ (reference sequence). Here the CDR3 reads CASRSQGAGTEAFF. The CDR3, as DNA: TGTGCCAGCAGGTCTCAGGGGGCAGGAACTGAAGCTTTCTTT.

The chain has TRBV5-1 and TRBJ1-1; TRBD1 is a possible D gene (5 bases). CDR1 SGHRS and CDR2 YFSETQ come from the germline V gene. The CDR3 is 13 residues long. Trimming shortened V by 0 bases and J by 8 bases, and 11 bases separated the two germline ends. CDR3 loop: CASSLAAGGEAFF. CDR3 DNA: TGCGCCAGCAGCTTGGCCGCCGGGGGAGAAGCTTTCTTT.

This clone was detected once. CDR3 DNA sequence: TGTGCCACCAGCAGAGATAGCCCGGGACAGGGAGACGAGCAGTACTTC. Its protein product is CATSRDSPGQGDEQYF. This chain links TRBV15 with TRBJ2-7; 9 positions match TRBD1. V lost 0 bases to trimming and J lost 5 bases; unmatched junction nucleotides: 8. From germline, CDR1 is LNHNV and CDR2 YYDKDF (reference sequence). CDR3 length: 16 amino acids.

The DNA of the CDR3 is TGCGCCAGCAGCTTGGAACCAGGCTATGGCTACACCTTC. This codes for CASSLEPGYGYTF. This chain links TRBV5-1 with TRBJ1-2; D is unclear. V was cut by 0 bases and J by 4 bases, with 7 bases left in between. CDR1 and CDR2 (germline): SGHRS, YFSETQ. The CDR3 totals 13 residues.

The CDR3 loop is CASSGQGSQPQHF. DNA of the CDR3: TGTGCCAGCAGTGGGCAGGGGAGTCAGCCCCAGCATTTT. The rearrangement joins TRBV2 to TRBJ1-5; perhaps TRBD1 as D (6 bases). V was clipped by 4 bases and J by 6 bases, with 10 bases between them. The CDR3 totals 13 residues. Germline lookup yields CDR1 SNHLY and CDR2 FYNNEI.

This chain uses TRBV5-1 with TRBJ2-4; D is possibly TRBD1 (6 bases). The CDR3 is made up of 18 amino acids. V dropped 1 base and J dropped 6 bases, with 23 bases sitting between them. In germline, CDR1 is SGHRS, CDR2 YFSETQ. The CDR3: CASSLFPEPPGDGNIQYF. CDR3 DNA: TGCGCCAGCAGCTTGTTTCCCGAACCCCCAGGGGATGGAAACATTCAGTACTTC.